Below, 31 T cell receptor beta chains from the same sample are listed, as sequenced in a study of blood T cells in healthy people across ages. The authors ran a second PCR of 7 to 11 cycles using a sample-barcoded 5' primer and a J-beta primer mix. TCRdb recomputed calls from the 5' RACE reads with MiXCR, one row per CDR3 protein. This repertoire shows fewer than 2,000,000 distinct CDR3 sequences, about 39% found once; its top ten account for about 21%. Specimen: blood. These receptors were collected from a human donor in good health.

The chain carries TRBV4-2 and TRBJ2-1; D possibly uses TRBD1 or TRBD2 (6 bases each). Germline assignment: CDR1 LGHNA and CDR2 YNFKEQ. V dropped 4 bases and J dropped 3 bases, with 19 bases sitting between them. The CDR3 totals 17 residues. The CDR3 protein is CASSLSNGGLGYNEQFF. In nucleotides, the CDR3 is TGTGCCAGCAGCCTATCTAATGGGGGGCTTGGCTACAATGAGCAGTTCTTC.

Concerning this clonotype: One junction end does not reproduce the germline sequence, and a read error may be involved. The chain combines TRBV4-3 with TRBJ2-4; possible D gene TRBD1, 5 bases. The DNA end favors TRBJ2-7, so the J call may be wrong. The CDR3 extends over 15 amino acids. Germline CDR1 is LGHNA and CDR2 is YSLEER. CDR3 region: CASSQARTLSCEQYF. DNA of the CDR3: TGCGCCAGCAGCCAAGCGAGGACACTATCCTGCGAGCAGTACTTC.

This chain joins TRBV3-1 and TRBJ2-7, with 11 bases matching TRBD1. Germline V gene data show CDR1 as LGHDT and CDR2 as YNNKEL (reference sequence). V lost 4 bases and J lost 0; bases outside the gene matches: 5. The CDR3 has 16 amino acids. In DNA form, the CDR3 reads TGTGCCAGCAGCCCGGGGACAGGGGGTCTCTCCTACGAGCAGTACTTC. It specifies CASSPGTGGLSYEQYF.

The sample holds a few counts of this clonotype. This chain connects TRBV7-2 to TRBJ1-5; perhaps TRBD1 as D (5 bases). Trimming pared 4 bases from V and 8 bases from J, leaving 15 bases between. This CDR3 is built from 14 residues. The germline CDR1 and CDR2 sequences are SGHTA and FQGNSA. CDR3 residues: CASSYQQVGKPQHF. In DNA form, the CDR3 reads TGTGCCAGCAGCTACCAACAGGTGGGAAAGCCCCAGCATTTT.

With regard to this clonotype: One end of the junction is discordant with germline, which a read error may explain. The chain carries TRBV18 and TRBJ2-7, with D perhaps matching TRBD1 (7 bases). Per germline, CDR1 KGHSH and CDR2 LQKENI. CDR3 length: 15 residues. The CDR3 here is CAGSPGAGGSYEQYF. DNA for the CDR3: TGTGCCGGCTCACCAGGGGCAGGGGGGTCCTACGAGCAGTACTTC.

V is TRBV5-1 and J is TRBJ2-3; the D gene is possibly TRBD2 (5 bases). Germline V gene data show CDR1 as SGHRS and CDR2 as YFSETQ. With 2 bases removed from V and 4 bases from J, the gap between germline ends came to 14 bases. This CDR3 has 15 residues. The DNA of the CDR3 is TGCGCCAGCAGCTTATTCGGGGATACCGCAGATACGCAGTATTTT. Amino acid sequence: CASSLFGDTADTQYF.

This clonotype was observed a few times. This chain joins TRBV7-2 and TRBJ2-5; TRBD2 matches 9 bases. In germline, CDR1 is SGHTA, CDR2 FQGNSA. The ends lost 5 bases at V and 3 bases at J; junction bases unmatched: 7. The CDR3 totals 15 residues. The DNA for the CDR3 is TGTGCCAGCAGCGGTCAGACTAGCGGAAAAGAGACCCAGTACTTC. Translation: CASSGQTSGKETQYF.

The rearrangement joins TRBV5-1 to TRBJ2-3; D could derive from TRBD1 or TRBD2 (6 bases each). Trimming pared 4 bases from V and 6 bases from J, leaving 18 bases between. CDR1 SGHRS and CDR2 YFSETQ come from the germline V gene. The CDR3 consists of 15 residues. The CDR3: CASSPEGVVRDTQYF. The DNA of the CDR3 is TGCGCCAGCAGCCCGGAGGGGGTAGTGAGGGATACGCAGTATTTT.

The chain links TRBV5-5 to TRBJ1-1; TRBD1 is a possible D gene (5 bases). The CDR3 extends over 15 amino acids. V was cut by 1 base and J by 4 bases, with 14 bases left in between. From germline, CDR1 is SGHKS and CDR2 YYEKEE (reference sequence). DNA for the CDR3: TGTGCCAGCAGCTTGTTCCAGGGTAGTGGCACTGAAGCTTTCTTT. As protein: CASSLFQGSGTEAFF.

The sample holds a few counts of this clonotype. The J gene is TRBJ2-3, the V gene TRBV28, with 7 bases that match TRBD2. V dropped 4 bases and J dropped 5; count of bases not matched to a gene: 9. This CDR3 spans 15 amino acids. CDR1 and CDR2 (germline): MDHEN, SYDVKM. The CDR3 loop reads CASSSSREGGDTQYF. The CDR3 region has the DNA TGTGCCAGCAGTTCATCGAGGGAGGGTGGAGATACGCAGTATTTT.

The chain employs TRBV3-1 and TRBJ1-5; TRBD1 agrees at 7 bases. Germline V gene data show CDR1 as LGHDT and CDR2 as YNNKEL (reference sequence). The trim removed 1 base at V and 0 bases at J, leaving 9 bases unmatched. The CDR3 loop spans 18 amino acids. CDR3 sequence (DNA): TGTGCCAGCAGCCAAGGATGGTACAGGGGACATAGCAATCAGCCCCAGCATTTT. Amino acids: CASSQGWYRGHSNQPQHF. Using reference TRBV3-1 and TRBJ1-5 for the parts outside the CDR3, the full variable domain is DTAVSQTPKYLVTQMGNDKSIKCEQNLGHDTMYWYKQDSKKFLKIMFSYNNKELIINETVPNRFSPKSPDKAHLNLHINSLELGDSAVYFCASSQGWYRGHSNQPQHFGDGTRLSIL.

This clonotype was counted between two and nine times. CDR3 sequence reads: CSARGGAVIYEQYF. CDR3 DNA: TGCAGTGCTAGAGGGGGGGCAGTCATATACGAGCAGTACTTC. This sequence joins TRBV20-1 and TRBJ2-7; perhaps D is TRBD1 or TRBD2 (6 bases each). Trimming pared 1 base from V and 4 bases from J, leaving 14 bases between. Germline V CDR1 and CDR2: DFQATT, SNEGSKA (reference sequence). The CDR3 spans 14 residues.

The CDR3 nucleotides read TGTGCCAGCAGCCAAGAACGGACAGGCGGAGGCTACACCTTC. Protein product: CASSQERTGGGYTF. This chain connects TRBV4-2 to TRBJ1-2, with TRBD1 matching 7 bases. The germline gives CDR1 LGHNA, CDR2 YNFKEQ. J was trimmed by 8 bases and V by 0 bases; bases with no gene match: 6. The CDR3 is made up of 14 amino acids.

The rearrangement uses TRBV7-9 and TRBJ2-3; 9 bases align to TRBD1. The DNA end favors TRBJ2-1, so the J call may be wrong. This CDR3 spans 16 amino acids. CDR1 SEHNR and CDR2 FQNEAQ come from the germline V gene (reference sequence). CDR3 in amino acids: CASSSWTGVVDNEQFF. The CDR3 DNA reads TGTGCCAGCAGCTCATGGACAGGGGTGGTGGATAATGAGCAGTTCTTC.

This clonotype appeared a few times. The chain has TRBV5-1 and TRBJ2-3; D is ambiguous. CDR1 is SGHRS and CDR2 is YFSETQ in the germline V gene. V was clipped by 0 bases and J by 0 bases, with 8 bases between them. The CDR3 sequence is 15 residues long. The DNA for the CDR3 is TGCGCCAGCAGCTTGGAAGCCCGTAGCACAGATACGCAGTATTTT. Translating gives CASSLEARSTDTQYF.

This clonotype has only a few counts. In DNA, the CDR3 is TGCAGCGTTGGTCTGGGCAGGAGGCCTTACGAGCAGTACTTC. Translation: CSVGLGRRPYEQYF. This rearrangement joins TRBV29-1 to TRBJ2-7; possible D gene TRBD2, 5 bases. The CDR3 is made up of 14 amino acids. Germline loops: CDR1 SQVTM, CDR2 ANQGSEA. V was cut by 4 bases and J by 4 bases, with 17 bases left in between.

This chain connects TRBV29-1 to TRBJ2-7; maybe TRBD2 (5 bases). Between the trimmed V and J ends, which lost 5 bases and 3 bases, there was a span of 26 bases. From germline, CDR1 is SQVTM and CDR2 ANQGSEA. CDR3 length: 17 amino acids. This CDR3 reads CSVTSREGGWGLYEQYF. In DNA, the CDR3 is TGCAGCGTTACGTCTAGGGAAGGCGGGTGGGGTCTCTACGAGCAGTACTTC.

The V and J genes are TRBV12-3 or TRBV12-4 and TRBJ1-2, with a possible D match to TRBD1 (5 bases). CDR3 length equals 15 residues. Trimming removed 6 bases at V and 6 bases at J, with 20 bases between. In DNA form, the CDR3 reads TGTGCCAGCAGAGGATATCGGGGCCTGAGGAATGGCTACACCTTC. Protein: CASRGYRGLRNGYTF.

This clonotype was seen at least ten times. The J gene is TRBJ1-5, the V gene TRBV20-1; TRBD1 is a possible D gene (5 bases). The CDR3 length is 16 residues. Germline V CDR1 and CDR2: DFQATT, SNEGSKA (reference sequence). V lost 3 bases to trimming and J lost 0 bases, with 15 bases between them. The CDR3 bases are TGCAGTGCTAGGTGGGGCGACGGATATAGCAATCAGCCCCAGCATTTT. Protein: CSARWGDGYSNQPQHF.

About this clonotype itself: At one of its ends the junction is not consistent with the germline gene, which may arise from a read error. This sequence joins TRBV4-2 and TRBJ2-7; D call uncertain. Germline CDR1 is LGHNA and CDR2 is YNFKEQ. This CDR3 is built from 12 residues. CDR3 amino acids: CANSQDSYEQYF. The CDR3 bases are TGTGCCAACAGCCAAGATTCCTACGAGCAGTACTTC.

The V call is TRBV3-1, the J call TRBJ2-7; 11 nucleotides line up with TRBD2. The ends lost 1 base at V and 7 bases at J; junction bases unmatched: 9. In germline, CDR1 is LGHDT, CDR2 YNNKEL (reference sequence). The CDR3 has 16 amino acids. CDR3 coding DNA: TGTGCCAGCAGCCAAGCCCTAGCGGGGGGTCCAGAGGAGCAGTACTTC. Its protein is CASSQALAGGPEEQYF.

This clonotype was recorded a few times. Written as DNA, the CDR3 is TGTGCCACCGGGAAGTATAGATACGAGCAGTACTTC. Translating gives CATGKYRYEQYF. V usage is TRBV15 and J usage is TRBJ2-7; D is unclear. V lost 8 bases to trimming and J lost 4 bases, with 12 bases between them. Germline V lookup: CDR1 LNHNV, CDR2 YYDKDF (reference sequence). CDR3 length: 12 amino acids.

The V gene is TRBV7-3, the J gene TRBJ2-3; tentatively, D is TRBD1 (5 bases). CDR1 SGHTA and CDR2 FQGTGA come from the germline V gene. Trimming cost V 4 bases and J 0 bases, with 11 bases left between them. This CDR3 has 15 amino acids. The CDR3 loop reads CASSSQGKSTDTQYF. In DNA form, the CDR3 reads TGTGCCAGCAGCTCTCAGGGAAAGAGCACAGATACGCAGTATTTT.

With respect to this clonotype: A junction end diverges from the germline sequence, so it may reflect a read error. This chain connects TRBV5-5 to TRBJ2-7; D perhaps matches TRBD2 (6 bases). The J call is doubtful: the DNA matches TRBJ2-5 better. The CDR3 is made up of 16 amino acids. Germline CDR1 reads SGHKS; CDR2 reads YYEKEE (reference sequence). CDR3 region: CASSFEHGTQQGTQYF. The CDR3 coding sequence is TGTGCCAGCAGCTTCGAGCACGGGACTCAGCAAGGGACCCAGTACTTC.

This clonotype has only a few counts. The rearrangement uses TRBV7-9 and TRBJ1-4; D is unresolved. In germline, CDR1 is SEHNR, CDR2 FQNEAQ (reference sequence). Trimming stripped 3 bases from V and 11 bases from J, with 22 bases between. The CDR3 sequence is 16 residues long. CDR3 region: CASSFLSRGRGEKLFF. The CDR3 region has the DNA TGTGCCAGCAGCTTTCTTTCGAGAGGGCGAGGTGAGAAACTGTTTTTT.

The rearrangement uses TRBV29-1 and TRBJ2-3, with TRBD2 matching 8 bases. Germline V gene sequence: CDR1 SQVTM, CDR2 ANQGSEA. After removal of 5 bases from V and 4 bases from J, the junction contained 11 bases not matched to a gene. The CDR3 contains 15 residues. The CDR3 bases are TGCAGCGTTTCCCCCGGGACTAGTCCTGCAGATACGCAGTATTTT. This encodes CSVSPGTSPADTQYF.

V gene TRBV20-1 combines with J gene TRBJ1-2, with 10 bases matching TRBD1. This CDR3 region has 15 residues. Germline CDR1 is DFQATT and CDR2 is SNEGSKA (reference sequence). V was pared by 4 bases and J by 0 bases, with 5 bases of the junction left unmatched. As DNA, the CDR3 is TGCAGTGCTACGACAGGGGGCTCCGCTAACTATGGCTACACCTTC. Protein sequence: CSATTGGSANYGYTF.

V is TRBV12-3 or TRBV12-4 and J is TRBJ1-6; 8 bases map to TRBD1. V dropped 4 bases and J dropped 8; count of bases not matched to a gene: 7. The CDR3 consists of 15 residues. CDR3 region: CASSSSATGDSPLHF. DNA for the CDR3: TGTGCCAGCAGTTCCTCCGCGACAGGGGATTCACCCCTCCACTTT.

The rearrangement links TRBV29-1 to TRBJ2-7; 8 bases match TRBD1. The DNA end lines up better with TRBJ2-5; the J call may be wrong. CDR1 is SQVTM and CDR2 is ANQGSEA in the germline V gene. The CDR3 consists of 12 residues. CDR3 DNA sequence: TGCAGCGTTGTACAGGGGGTAAAGACCCAGTACTTC. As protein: CSVVQGVKTQYF.

CDR3 nucleotides: TGTGCCAGCAGCAGATACAGCAGGGCGCAAAACACCGGGGAGCTGTTTTTT. Translating gives CASSRYSRAQNTGELFF. The chain combines TRBV9 with TRBJ2-2; weak D call: TRBD1 (5 bases). V was pared by 4 bases and J by 2 bases, with 18 bases between. The CDR3 runs to 17 residues. Germline V gives CDR1 SGDLS, CDR2 YYNGEE. Complete variable domain (other parts from reference TRBV9 and TRBJ2-2): DSGVTQTPKHLITATGQRVTLRCSPRSGDLSVYWYQQSLDQGLQFLIQYYNGEERAKGNILERFSAQQFPDLHSELNLSSLELGDSALYFCASSRYSRAQNTGELFFGEGSRLTVL.

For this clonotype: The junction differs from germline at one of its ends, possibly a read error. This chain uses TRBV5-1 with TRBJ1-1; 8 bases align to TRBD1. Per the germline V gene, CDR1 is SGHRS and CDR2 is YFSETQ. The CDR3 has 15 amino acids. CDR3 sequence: CASSGGRDRNAEAFF. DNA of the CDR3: TGCGCCAGCAGCGGGGGACGGGACAGGAACGCTGAAGCTTTCTTT.